This T cell receptor (beta chain) was observed in a study of blood T cell repertoires in COVID-19. Study context: Samples taken during acute and convalescent COVID-19 were collected in the United States, Italy and Spain. PBMCs, B-cell-depleted T cells, or T cells provided the cDNA or gDNA that made up the material.

Source study methods: Using reference gene primer amplification, nucleated cell counts were estimated. The repertoire was sequenced with immunoSEQ multiplex PCR; TCRdb's copy has only in-frame clones and lacks some. V and J calls and clone size are as listed in that table; D and trimming were resolved from the DNA. Of 90,000 to 130,000 clones listed, about 80% are singletons. The CDR3 extends over 15 amino acids. Germline CDR1 and CDR2: SGHRS and YFSETQ. V lost 3 bases and J 6 bases, leaving 19 bases between the germline ends. Sequenced sample: peripheral blood. This chain connects TRBV5-1 to TRBJ2-7; possible D gene TRBD2, 5 bases. The TCR was taken from a woman of 80 years or more with acute or convalescent COVID-19. CDR3 residues: CASSSQTGNRGEQYF. CDR3 DNA sequence: TGCGCCAGCAGCTCCCAAACCGGGAACAGAGGCGAGCAGTACTTC.